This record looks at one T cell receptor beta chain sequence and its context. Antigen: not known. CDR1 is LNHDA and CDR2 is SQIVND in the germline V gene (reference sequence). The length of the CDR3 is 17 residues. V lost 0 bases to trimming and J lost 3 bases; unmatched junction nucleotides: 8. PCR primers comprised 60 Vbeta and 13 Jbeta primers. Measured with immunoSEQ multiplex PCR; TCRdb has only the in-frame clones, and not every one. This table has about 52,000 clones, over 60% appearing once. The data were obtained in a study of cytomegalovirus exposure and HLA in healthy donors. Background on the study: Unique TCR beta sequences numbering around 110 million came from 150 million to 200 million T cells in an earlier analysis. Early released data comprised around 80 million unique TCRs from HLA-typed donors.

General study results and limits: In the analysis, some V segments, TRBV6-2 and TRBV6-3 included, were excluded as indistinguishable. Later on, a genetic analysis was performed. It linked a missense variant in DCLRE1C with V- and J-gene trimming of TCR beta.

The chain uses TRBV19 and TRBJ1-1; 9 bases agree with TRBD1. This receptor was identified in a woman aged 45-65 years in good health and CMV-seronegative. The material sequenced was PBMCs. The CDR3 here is CASSIDQQGASDTEAFF. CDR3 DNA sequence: TGTGCCAGTAGTATAGACCAACAGGGGGCAAGCGACACTGAAGCTTTCTTT.